The T cell receptor (beta chain) under discussion was sequenced for a study of CD8 T cells in Susac syndrome. Points from the study as a whole: The study's TCR sequencing and HLA analysis covered a relatively small number of individuals, and the study acknowledged this.

J lost 7 bases, V lost 8 bases, and 9 bases had no gene match. The CDR3 is 14 amino acids. Germline V lookup: CDR1 SGHDN, CDR2 FVKESK. Reverse transcription of about 0.5 to 1 ug RNA used random hexamers. The immunoSEQ assay covered 54 Vbeta and 13 Jbeta segments for CDR3. TCRdb processed the immunoSEQ multiplex PCR reads anew with MiXCR; each CDR3 protein has one entry. The sample carries 300,000 to 350,000 distinct CDR3 sequences, 92% recorded once. Concerning this clonotype: What it binds is not known.

The multiple sclerosis control cohort comprised treatment-naive individuals presenting with stable or active relapsing-remitting disease. In contrast to the negatively isolated CD8+ and CD4+ T cells, TEMRA cells were FACS-enriched. This sequence originates from a human donor with multiple sclerosis. Sequenced material: CD4+ T cells from PBMCs. The chain links TRBV14 to TRBJ2-1, with 9 bases that match TRBD1. The CDR3: CASRTGGSWNEQFF. The CDR3 nucleotides are TGTGCCAGCCGAACAGGGGGCTCCTGGAATGAGCAGTTCTTC.